The 29 T cell receptor beta chains given below trace back to one sample, sequenced in a study of T cell responses to AZD1222 COVID-19 vaccine. The assay was immunoSEQ multiplex PCR, and TCRdb's table has in-frame clones only and misses some. The sample carries roughly 65,000 clones, around four fifths recorded once. This sample comprised peripheral blood, obtained 28 days after the second AZD1222 dose. These receptors were collected from an adult who received the AZD1222 COVID-19 vaccine.

V and J are TRBV6-6 and TRBJ1-1, with 8 bases identical to TRBD1. The germline CDR1 and CDR2 sequences are MNHNY and SVGAGI (reference sequence). V lost 11 bases, J lost 1 base, and 6 bases stayed unmatched. The CDR3 runs to 13 residues. CDR3 protein: CASSGGENTEAFF. CDR3 nucleotides: TGTGCCTCCTCAGGGGGCGAGAACACTGAAGCTTTCTTT.

This chain joins TRBV11-2 and TRBJ2-5; 8 nucleotides line up with TRBD1. The germline V gene encodes CDR1 SGHAT and CDR2 FQNNGV. J gave up 5 bases and V 5 bases, and 7 bases lay outside the gene matches. The CDR3 is 14 amino acids. Here the CDR3 DNA reads TGTGCCAGCAGCATTAGGACAGGGTCGGAGACCCAGTACTTC. This gives the protein CASSIRTGSETQYF.

This chain joins TRBV27 and TRBJ1-2; a weak D match, TRBD1 (6 bases). The V end lost 3 bases, the J end lost 4 bases, and 18 bases lay between the germline ends. The CDR3 length is 16 residues. The germline V gene encodes CDR1 MNHEY and CDR2 SMNVEV (reference sequence). The CDR3 region is CASSFDPKGQTYGYTF. The CDR3, as DNA: TGTGCCAGCAGTTTCGATCCCAAGGGACAAACCTATGGCTACACCTTC.

This chain connects TRBV6-5 to TRBJ1-4, with D unresolved. The germline V and J ends were trimmed by 7 bases and 8 bases, with 11 bases remaining between them. The germline V gene encodes CDR1 MNHEY and CDR2 SVGAGI. The CDR3 sequence is 12 residues long. The CDR3: CASTPTGEKLFF. In DNA, the CDR3 is TGTGCCAGCACCCCGACCGGGGAAAAACTGTTTTTT.

The CDR3 spells CASSLGTGTGGEDTQYF. The CDR3 nucleotides are TGTGCCAGCAGCTTGGGAACCGGGACAGGGGGCGAGGATACGCAGTATTTT. The chain recombines TRBV5-8 with TRBJ2-3; 12 bases are shared with TRBD1. Germline V gene data show CDR1 as SGHTS and CDR2 as YDEGEE. J gave up 6 bases and V 0 bases, and 8 bases lay outside the gene matches. This CDR3 region has 17 residues.

V and J are TRBV6-2 or TRBV6-3 and TRBJ2-7, with D maybe TRBD2 (6 bases). In germline, CDR1 is MNHEY, CDR2 SVGEGT. V dropped 2 bases and J dropped 3 bases, with 11 bases sitting between them. The CDR3 is 14 residues long. This CDR3 is CASSYGGSIYEQYF. CDR3 bases: TGTGCCAGCAGTTACGGGGGGTCCATCTACGAGCAGTACTTC.

The chain recombines TRBV5-1 with TRBJ1-6, with TRBD1 matching over 9 bases. CDR3 length: 15 amino acids. CDR1 SGHRS and CDR2 YFSETQ come from the germline V gene. The ends lost 1 base at V and 5 bases at J; junction bases unmatched: 1. This CDR3 is CASSLWDRDNSPLHF. CDR3 nucleotide sequence: TGCGCCAGCAGCTTGTGGGACAGGGATAATTCACCCCTCCACTTT.

The rearrangement links TRBV4-1 to TRBJ2-7, with 10 bases fitting TRBD2. The germline V gene encodes CDR1 MGHRA and CDR2 YSYEKL. V shed 4 bases, J shed 4 bases, and the junction held 7 bases outside the gene matches. This CDR3 comprises 15 residues. This chain's CDR3 is CASSPKREGRYEQYF. The CDR3, as DNA: TGCGCCAGCAGCCCGAAGCGGGAGGGTCGGTACGAGCAGTACTTC.

The rearrangement uses TRBV6-1 and TRBJ2-2, with a tentative D call TRBD2 (5 bases). Trimming cost V 2 bases and J 6 bases, with 7 bases left between them. This CDR3 is built from 13 residues. Germline CDR1 MNHNS, CDR2 SASEGT. This CDR3 reads CASSERESGELFF. The CDR3, as DNA: TGTGCCAGCAGTGAAAGGGAGTCCGGGGAGCTGTTTTTT.

This clone was observed a single time. The chain links TRBV5-6 to TRBJ1-4; no reliable D call. This CDR3 has 15 residues. Germline V lookup: CDR1 SGHDT, CDR2 YYEEEE. The ends were cut back, 0 bases at V and 5 bases at J, with 11 bases in the middle. The CDR3 loop reads CASSLAQRRNEKLFF. CDR3 nucleotide sequence: TGTGCCAGCAGCTTGGCCCAAAGAAGAAATGAAAAACTGTTTTTT. The complete variable domain, with remaining parts taken from reference TRBV5-6 and TRBJ1-4, reads DAGVTQSPTHLIKTRGQQVTLRCSPKSGHDTVSWYQQALGQGPQFIFQYYEEEERQRGNFPDRFSGHQFPNYSSELNVNALLLGDSALYLCASSLAQRRNEKLFFGSGTQLSVL.

The rearrangement uses TRBV29-1 and TRBJ2-7, with D perhaps matching TRBD1 or TRBD2 (5 bases each). The CDR3 is 12 amino acids. V was clipped by 6 bases and J by 5 bases, with 14 bases between them. The germline V gene has CDR1 SQVTM and CDR2 ANQGSEA. CDR3 DNA: TGCAGCGTCATGGGGCGGGCGGACGAGCAGTACTTC. It translates to CSVMGRADEQYF.

The rearrangement uses TRBV27 and TRBJ1-5; no definite D call. The germline V gene encodes CDR1 MNHEY and CDR2 SMNVEV (reference sequence). The CDR3 covers 14 residues. The ends were cut back, 3 bases at V and 4 bases at J, with 10 bases in the middle. CDR3 amino acids: CASSFIGYNQPQHF. The CDR3 DNA sequence: TGTGCCAGCAGTTTTATAGGGTATAATCAGCCCCAGCATTTT.

This clone was found a few times. The chain links TRBV10-1 to TRBJ2-7; D may correspond to TRBD1 or TRBD2 (5 bases each). There are 15 residues in the CDR3. V was clipped by 3 bases and J by 2 bases, with 14 bases between them. Per germline, CDR1 WNHNN and CDR2 SYGVQD (reference sequence). CDR3 in DNA: TGCGCCAGCAGTGAAACGGGACGGAATCCCTACGAGCAGTACTTC. This translates into CASSETGRNPYEQYF.

This rearrangement joins TRBV27 to TRBJ1-2; no clear D gene. The germline gives CDR1 MNHEY, CDR2 SMNVEV (reference sequence). There are 13 residues in the CDR3. V was cut by 8 bases and J by 6 bases, with 16 bases left in between. CDR3 in DNA: TGTGCCAGCCGTGAACCCCTAGGGCATGGCTACACCTTC. Translating gives CASREPLGHGYTF.

The chain combines TRBV7-8 with TRBJ1-5; D remains unclear. Germline V gene sequence: CDR1 SGHVS, CDR2 FQNEAQ. This CDR3 has 13 amino acids. The ends were cut back, 5 bases at V and 5 bases at J, with 10 bases in the middle. CDR3 nucleotide sequence: TGTGCCAGCAGCGCCTCCGACCATCAGCCCCAGCATTTT. Encoded protein: CASSASDHQPQHF.

The chain has TRBV4-1 and TRBJ2-2; 8 nucleotides align to TRBD1. Germline V gene sequence: CDR1 MGHRA, CDR2 YSYEKL. The CDR3 has 15 residues. J lost 2 bases, V lost 4 bases, and 3 bases had no gene match. The DNA for the CDR3 is TGCGCCAGCAGCCTCAGGGGGCTCAACACCGGGGAGCTGTTTTTT. Protein: CASSLRGLNTGELFF.

V usage is TRBV19 and J usage is TRBJ2-7; D gene unclear. The CDR3 is 13 residues long. Germline CDR1 is LNHDA and CDR2 is SQIVND (reference sequence). Trimming left V 6 bases short and J 0 bases short, with 9 bases between. The DNA of the CDR3 is TGTGCCAGTAGAAGCCGGAGCTCCTACGAGCAGTACTTC. Residues: CASRSRSSYEQYF.

CDR3 sequence reads: CSVGTSLSLTDTQYF. The CDR3 DNA sequence: TGCAGCGTTGGAACTAGCCTCAGCCTCACAGATACGCAGTATTTT. The V and J genes are TRBV29-1 and TRBJ2-3; TRBD2 might be the D (6 bases). Germline lookup yields CDR1 SQVTM and CDR2 ANQGSEA. V was pared by 4 bases and J by 2 bases, with 16 bases between. This CDR3 contains 15 residues.

Concerning this clone itself: The junction does not match germline at one end; this may be a read error. The V gene is TRBV6-5, the J gene TRBJ1-1; D perhaps matches TRBD1 (5 bases). Germline-derived CDR1 and CDR2 are MNHEY and SVGAGI. This CDR3 region has 11 residues. CDR3 in amino acids: CLTQGNTEAFF. The CDR3, as DNA: TGCCTGACCCAGGGAAACACTGAAGCTTTCTTT.

CDR3 protein: CASSTNREQFF. The CDR3 coding sequence is TGTGCCAGCAGCACTAATCGGGAGCAGTTCTTC. The J gene is TRBJ2-1, the V gene TRBV9; no clear D gene. V dropped 4 bases and J dropped 10 bases, with 9 bases sitting between them. The germline V gene encodes CDR1 SGDLS and CDR2 YYNGEE. The CDR3 is 11 amino acids.

The chain combines TRBV11-2 with TRBJ2-7; TRBD1 matches at 9 bases. V was pared by 6 bases and J by 0 bases, with 3 bases of the junction left unmatched. Germline-derived CDR1 and CDR2 are SGHAT and FQNNGV. The CDR3 is made up of 14 amino acids. The DNA for the CDR3 is TGTGCCAGCAGGGACAGGGGACGCTCCTACGAGCAGTACTTC. Its protein is CASRDRGRSYEQYF.

This rearrangement joins TRBV27 to TRBJ2-1; 8 positions match TRBD1. The V segment lost 6 bases and the J segment 2 bases; nucleotides outside the gene matches: 3. Germline assignment: CDR1 MNHEY and CDR2 SMNVEV (reference sequence). This CDR3 is 14 amino acids long. CDR3 DNA: TGTGCCAGCAGCCCGGGACAGGCCTACAATGAGCAGTTCTTC. Encoded protein: CASSPGQAYNEQFF.

This clone was recorded only once. The chain couples TRBV27 to TRBJ1-1; 7 bases are shared with TRBD1. CDR3 length: 15 residues. J gave up 4 bases and V 5 bases, and 10 bases lay outside the gene matches. CDR1 is MNHEY, CDR2 SMNVEV, per germline (reference sequence). The CDR3 here is CASSTPTGMSTEAFF. DNA of the CDR3: TGTGCCAGCAGTACACCGACAGGGATGAGCACTGAAGCTTTCTTT.

The chain joins TRBV18 to TRBJ1-1, with TRBD1 matching over 7 bases. There are 17 residues in the CDR3. CDR1 and CDR2 from the germline V gene are KGHSH and LQKENI. V lost 2 bases to trimming and J lost 1 base; unmatched junction nucleotides: 10. The CDR3 reads CASSPSRQGGRNTEAFF. The DNA of the CDR3 is TGTGCCAGCTCACCAAGTAGGCAGGGGGGGAGGAACACTGAAGCTTTCTTT.

The V call is TRBV7-8, the J call TRBJ1-2; 8 bases are a match to TRBD1. The junction had 5 bases not matched to a gene; V was cut back by 4 bases and J by 7 bases. Germline-derived CDR1 and CDR2 are SGHVS and FQNEAQ. The CDR3 contains 13 residues. The CDR3 loop reads CASSSTGASGYTF. CDR3 DNA: TGTGCCAGCAGCTCGACAGGGGCTAGTGGCTACACCTTC.

The chain uses TRBV5-1 and TRBJ2-4; D might be TRBD1 (6 bases). The CDR3 loop spans 14 amino acids. Trimming pared 0 bases from V and 6 bases from J, leaving 10 bases between. The germline V gene has CDR1 SGHRS and CDR2 YFSETQ. For the CDR3, the DNA is TGCGCCAGCAGCTTGGAGGGGGACCCAAACATTCAGTACTTC. Translation: CASSLEGDPNIQYF.

The V and J genes are TRBV6-1 and TRBJ1-2; D unresolved. CDR1 is MNHNS and CDR2 is SASEGT in the germline V gene. Trimming removed 1 base from V and 4 bases from J, with 7 bases in between. The CDR3 is 13 residues long. The CDR3 sequence: CASSEGTPYGYTF. CDR3 DNA sequence: TGTGCCAGCAGTGAAGGGACCCCCTATGGCTACACCTTC.

The V gene is TRBV2, the J gene TRBJ1-6; 9 nucleotides align to TRBD1. Germline trimming cut 4 bases from V and 7 bases from J; bases unmatched to any gene: 8. Germline V lookup: CDR1 SNHLY, CDR2 FYNNEI. The CDR3 is 16 amino acids. CDR3 bases: TGTGCCAGCAGTGTGGAGGGACAGGGTGGAAATTCACCCCTCCACTTT. Translating it yields CASSVEGQGGNSPLHF.

The genes are TRBV5-8 and TRBJ2-1; 9 nucleotides align to TRBD2. Germline lookup yields CDR1 SGHTS and CDR2 YDEGEE. Trimming removed 0 bases from V and 7 bases from J; junction bases left unmatched: 8. The CDR3 length is 16 residues. The CDR3 reads CASSLELAGRGNEQFF. Here the CDR3 DNA reads TGTGCCAGCAGCTTGGAGCTAGCGGGGAGAGGAAATGAGCAGTTCTTC.